These 22 T cell receptor beta chains were sequenced from one sample in a study of blood T cell repertoires in COVID-19. Method: immunoSEQ multiplex PCR; TCRdb's copy keeps in-frame clones and lacks some. The sample records about 100,000 clones, roughly 85% being singletons. What was sequenced was peripheral blood. Receptor source: a man between 70 and 80 years old with active or convalescent COVID-19.

V gene TRBV4-1 combines with J gene TRBJ2-7; 11 nucleotides align to TRBD1. This CDR3 has 16 residues. The ends lost 3 bases at V and 5 bases at J; junction bases unmatched: 9. Germline V lookup: CDR1 MGHRA, CDR2 YSYEKL. CDR3 region: CASSHTIGQGAHEQYF. In DNA form, the CDR3 reads TGCGCCAGCAGCCATACAATCGGACAGGGGGCCCACGAGCAGTACTTC.

This chain links TRBV7-2 with TRBJ1-2, with a tentative D call TRBD1 (5 bases). V gave up 3 bases and J gave up 6 bases, with 11 bases separating them. Germline CDR1 and CDR2: SGHTA and FQGNSA. This CDR3 spans 13 amino acids. The CDR3 DNA follows: TGTGCCAGCAGCTTTCCAGGGATGGATGGCTACACCTTC. It translates to CASSFPGMDGYTF.

V gene TRBV25-1 combines with J gene TRBJ1-1; D remains ambiguous. This CDR3 is 14 amino acids long. The germline V gene has CDR1 MGHDK and CDR2 SYGVNS. Trimming cost V 4 bases and J 5 bases, with 14 bases left between them. The CDR3, as DNA: TGTGCCAGCAGTGGCGCCGGGTTTGGGACTGAAGCTTTCTTT. This translates into CASSGAGFGTEAFF.

Only a few counts were recorded for this clone. The V call is TRBV5-1, the J call TRBJ2-7; D may be TRBD1 (6 bases). CDR3 size: 12 residues. V lost 6 bases and J 4 bases, leaving 11 bases between the germline ends. The germline gives CDR1 SGHRS, CDR2 YFSETQ. For the CDR3, the DNA is TGCGCCAGCAAAACTGACAGGTACGAGCAGTACTTC. Its translation: CASKTDRYEQYF.

The V gene is TRBV6-5, the J gene TRBJ2-7; 7 bases are shared with TRBD2. Germline-derived CDR1 and CDR2 are MNHEY and SVGAGI. The CDR3 sequence is 14 residues long. J lost 6 bases, V lost 0 bases, and 5 bases had no gene match. In nucleotides, the CDR3 is TGTGCCAGCAGTTACTCCGCCGGACTAGTCGAGCAGTACTTC. It is translated as CASSYSAGLVEQYF.

The chain carries TRBV7-6 and TRBJ2-3; 7 bases map to TRBD1. The V gene end was trimmed by 6 bases and the J gene end by 1 base; junction bases not matched to a gene: 7. Germline CDR1 and CDR2: SGHVS and FNYEAQ. This CDR3 comprises 15 residues. The CDR3, as DNA: TGTGCCAGCAGTTCGACAGGGCACCGCACAGATACGCAGTATTTT. Translation gives CASSSTGHRTDTQYF.

This clone was counted once. The chain combines TRBV6-5 with TRBJ1-6, with 9 bases aligning to TRBD1. Germline V CDR1 and CDR2: MNHEY, SVGAGI. V gave up 2 bases and J gave up 3 bases; unmatched junction bases: 2. This CDR3 is built from 16 residues. The CDR3 bases are TGTGCCAGCAGTTACCGGACAGGGGACTATAATTCACCCCTCCACTTT. It yields the protein CASSYRTGDYNSPLHF.

The chain recombines TRBV5-5 with TRBJ2-5; TRBD1 matches 9 bases. Trimming at V came to 4 bases and at J to 1 base, leaving 5 bases not matched to a gene. CDR3 size: 15 residues. Per germline, CDR1 SGHKS and CDR2 YYEKEE (reference sequence). The CDR3 nucleotides read TGTGCCAGCAGCGGCGGGACAGGGTTCCAAGAGACCCAGTACTTC. Its protein is CASSGGTGFQETQYF.

This clone was seen a single time. V usage is TRBV5-8 and J usage is TRBJ2-7; D is possibly TRBD1 (5 bases). Per germline, CDR1 SGHTS and CDR2 YDEGEE. The CDR3 is 12 residues long. Trimming took 4 bases from V and 1 from J, leaving 6 bases between them. CDR3: CASSRTSYEQYF. The CDR3 coding sequence is TGTGCCAGCAGCCGGACATCCTACGAGCAGTACTTC.

The V and J genes are TRBV19 and TRBJ2-2, with TRBD2 matching 10 bases. Germline-derived CDR1 and CDR2 are LNHDA and SQIVND (reference sequence). The J segment lost 9 bases and the V segment lost 6 bases, leaving 10 bases of the junction unmatched. CDR3 size: 15 residues. The CDR3, as DNA: TGTGCCAGTAGGACCCCAGCGGGAGGGGTTCGGGAGCTGTTTTTT. Translated: CASRTPAGGVRELFF.

The genes are TRBV7-9 and TRBJ1-1; the D is unclear. The germline V gene has CDR1 SEHNR and CDR2 FQNEAQ (reference sequence). With 1 base removed from V and 1 base from J, the gap between germline ends came to 10 bases. The CDR3 sequence is 15 residues long. CDR3 sequence (DNA): TGTGCCAGCAGCTTAGTCTGGAGCGGGAACACTGAAGCTTTCTTT. Protein sequence: CASSLVWSGNTEAFF.

The CDR3 loop reads CASTPSGTGRSGGRNEQYF. In nucleotides, the CDR3 is TGCGCCAGCACACCCTCCGGGACAGGGAGAAGCGGGGGAAGGAACGAGCAGTACTTC. V is TRBV5-1 and J is TRBJ2-7; a possible D gene is TRBD1 (9 bases). The length of the CDR3 is 19 residues. Trimming took 6 bases from V and 5 from J, leaving 33 bases between them. From germline, CDR1 is SGHRS and CDR2 YFSETQ. Combining the CDR3 with reference TRBV5-1 and TRBJ2-7 gives the whole variable domain KAGVTQTPRYLIKTRGQQVTLSCSPISGHRSVSWYQQTPGQGLQFLFEYFSETQRNKGNFPGRFSGRQFSNSRSEMNVSTLELGDSALYLCASTPSGTGRSGGRNEQYFGPGTRLTVT.

The V and J genes are TRBV5-4 and TRBJ1-2; 9 nucleotides agree with TRBD1. V was pared by 3 bases and J by 4 bases, with 4 bases of the junction left unmatched. Germline CDR1 SGHNT, CDR2 YYREEE (reference sequence). The CDR3 has 14 residues. The CDR3 region has the DNA TGTGCCAGCAGCTGGGACAGGGAGGGCTATGGCTACACCTTC. Amino acids: CASSWDREGYGYTF.

This sequence joins TRBV7-2 and TRBJ1-1, with D unresolved. Trimming removed 5 bases at V and 2 bases at J, with 15 bases between. CDR3 size: 15 residues. From germline, CDR1 is SGHTA and CDR2 FQGNSA. The CDR3 region is CASSPRAGSNTEAFF. DNA of the CDR3: TGTGCCAGCAGCCCGAGGGCCGGGAGCAACACTGAAGCTTTCTTT.

V is TRBV10-1 and J is TRBJ1-4; maybe TRBD1 (6 bases). From germline, CDR1 is WNHNN and CDR2 SYGVQD (reference sequence). The V end lost 8 bases, the J end lost 4 bases, and 17 bases lay between the germline ends. The CDR3 extends over 15 amino acids. CDR3 sequence: CASHGTTKLNEKLFF. CDR3 nucleotides: TGCGCCAGCCACGGGACAACAAAACTTAATGAAAAACTGTTTTTT.

The V call is TRBV5-4, the J call TRBJ1-1; 8 bases match TRBD1. Germline loops: CDR1 SGHNT, CDR2 YYREEE (reference sequence). The CDR3 consists of 15 residues. V lost 4 bases and J lost 0; bases outside the gene matches: 5. CDR3: CASSTRTGMNTEAFF. In DNA, the CDR3 is TGTGCCAGCAGCACCCGGACAGGGATGAACACTGAAGCTTTCTTT.

This chain uses TRBV4-1 with TRBJ2-1; D not resolved. The CDR3 totals 16 residues. Germline loops: CDR1 MGHRA, CDR2 YSYEKL. Trimming stripped 3 bases from V and 3 bases from J, with 15 bases between. CDR3 protein: CASSQMTLGVYNEQFF. CDR3 coding DNA: TGCGCCAGCAGCCAGATGACCCTGGGCGTCTACAATGAGCAGTTCTTC.

The V gene is TRBV5-4, the J gene TRBJ2-2; D is undetermined. Germline values: CDR1 SGHNT, CDR2 YYREEE (reference sequence). CDR3 length equals 13 residues. V was pared by 1 base and J by 7 bases, with 8 bases between. CDR3 DNA sequence: TGTGCCAGCAGCTTGCCTAGTGTCGGGGAGCTGTTTTTT. It specifies CASSLPSVGELFF.

The chain is built from TRBV6-4 and TRBJ2-5, with 8 positions matching TRBD2. Germline CDR1 is MRHNA and CDR2 is SNTAGT. V dropped 8 bases and J dropped 5; count of bases not matched to a gene: 10. The CDR3 runs 14 residues. The CDR3 spells CASQVGGGLETQYF. In DNA form, the CDR3 reads TGTGCCAGCCAAGTCGGGGGGGGGCTCGAGACCCAGTACTTC.

V is TRBV7-2 and J is TRBJ1-5, with unresolved D. There are 13 residues in the CDR3. Trimming took off 1 base at V and 6 bases at J, with 7 bases between the two ends. The germline V gene has CDR1 SGHTA and CDR2 FQGNSA. The CDR3 is CASSLGGGQPQHF. CDR3 coding DNA: TGTGCCAGCAGCTTAGGAGGAGGTCAGCCCCAGCATTTT.

Only one count was recorded for this clone. V is TRBV10-3 and J is TRBJ2-7; 8 nucleotides line up with TRBD1. The CDR3 is 12 amino acids. The V gene end was trimmed by 7 bases and the J gene end by 6 bases; junction bases not matched to a gene: 5. Germline assignment: CDR1 ENHRY and CDR2 SYGVKD. The CDR3 DNA follows: TGTGCCATCACTGGACAGGGAACCGAGCAGTACTTC. This gives the protein CAITGQGTEQYF.

This sequence joins TRBV28 and TRBJ1-1; D may be TRBD1 (6 bases). Trimming took off 5 bases at V and 1 base at J, with 14 bases between the two ends. The germline CDR1 and CDR2 sequences are MDHEN and SYDVKM. There are 15 residues in the CDR3. The CDR3 DNA is TGTGCCAGCAGTCAACCCGGGACACCGAACACTGAAGCTTTCTTT. This gives the protein CASSQPGTPNTEAFF.